One sample yielded the 12 T cell receptor beta chains listed below, sequenced in a study of shared clonotypes between healthy human individuals. The protocol was immunoSEQ multiplex PCR, while the TCRdb copy is restricted to in-frame clones and leaves out a portion. The sample holds 400,000 to 600,000 clones, more than 95% seen once. The sequencing input was naive CD4+ T cells sorted from blood. The subset: CD45RA+ positively selected. The receptors shown here come from a woman aged 25 to 39 in good health.

The gene calls are TRBV15 and TRBJ2-7, with a tentative D call TRBD2 (5 bases). CDR1 and CDR2 from the germline V gene are LNHNV and YYDKDF (reference sequence). There are 14 residues in the CDR3. The germline V and J ends were trimmed by 8 bases and 5 bases, with 19 bases remaining between them. CDR3 DNA: TGTGCCACCGGACTTCCGGGCCCAAGGCACGAGCAGTACTTC. Its translation is CATGLPGPRHEQYF.

The chain is built from TRBV6-1 and TRBJ2-3, with D perhaps matching TRBD1 (6 bases). Germline CDR1 and CDR2: MNHNS and SASEGT. CDR3 length: 13 residues. V was trimmed by 10 bases and J by 9 bases, leaving 20 bases between them. The CDR3 region is CATGFSGTKTQYF. Here the CDR3 DNA reads TGTGCCACCGGATTTTCCGGGACAAAGACGCAGTATTTT.

The chain links TRBV28 to TRBJ1-1, with 10 bases lining up with TRBD1. J was trimmed by 7 bases and V by 7 bases; bases with no gene match: 9. This CDR3 has 14 amino acids. Germline CDR1 MDHEN, CDR2 SYDVKM. CDR3 protein: CASNSGTGVDEAFF. The CDR3 region has the DNA TGTGCCAGCAATTCCGGGACAGGGGTTGATGAAGCTTTCTTT.

This clone was seen a single time. This rearrangement joins TRBV10-3 to TRBJ2-7, with 15 bases that match TRBD2. The trim removed 6 bases at V and 0 bases at J, leaving 12 bases unmatched. The CDR3 has 19 amino acids. In germline, CDR1 is ENHRY, CDR2 SYGVKD. The CDR3: CAISPAWGLAGGGSYEQYF. The CDR3, as DNA: TGTGCCATCAGCCCCGCCTGGGGACTAGCGGGAGGTGGCTCCTACGAGCAGTACTTC.

V and J are TRBV21-1 and TRBJ1-5; the table names TRBD1, a call not compared with the DNA. TRBV21-1 is a pseudogene. The CDR3 is made up of 14 amino acids. CDR3 protein: CASSRHRYNQPQHF. CDR3 nucleotide sequence: TGTGCCAGCAGCAGACACAGATACAATCAGCCCCAGCATTTT.

The chain uses TRBV30 and TRBJ2-2, with 10 bases lining up with TRBD2. The CDR3 runs 16 residues. From germline, CDR1 is GTSNPN and CDR2 SVGIG (reference sequence). Trimming took 6 bases from V and 2 from J; bases not matched to a gene: 9. Written as DNA, the CDR3 is TGTGCCTGTACAAAGCGGGAGGGCACAAACACCGGGGAGCTGTTTTTT. Its translation is CACTKREGTNTGELFF. Variable domain in full (rest from reference TRBV30 and TRBJ2-2): SQTIHQWPATLVQPVGSPLSLECTVEGTSNPNLYWYRQAAGRGLQLLFYSVGIGQISSEVPQNLSASRPQDRQFILSSKKLLLSDSGFYLCACTKREGTNTGELFFGEGSRLTVL.

This clone has just a few counts. The V and J genes are TRBV7-2 and TRBJ1-5; 8 bases align to TRBD1. This CDR3 is built from 13 residues. Germline V gene data show CDR1 as SGHTA and CDR2 as FQGNSA. The J segment lost 7 bases and the V segment lost 5 bases, leaving 4 bases of the junction unmatched. Here the CDR3 DNA reads TGTGCCAGCAGCGACAGGGGAGGGCAGCCCCAGCATTTT. It codes for CASSDRGGQPQHF.

This rearrangement joins TRBV18 to TRBJ1-3; a weak D match, TRBD1 (5 bases). CDR1 is KGHSH, CDR2 LQKENI, per germline. The CDR3 runs 14 residues. V was cut by 2 bases and J by 4 bases, with 9 bases left in between. The CDR3 nucleotides are TGTGCCAGCTCACCAGCGGACAAAGGAAACACCATATATTTT. This sequence encodes CASSPADKGNTIYF.

The chain's CDR3 is CASSLKPHYEQYF. The DNA of the CDR3 is TGTGCCAGCAGTTTGAAGCCCCACTACGAGCAGTACTTC. The rearrangement links TRBV27 to TRBJ2-7; D call uncertain. CDR1 is MNHEY, CDR2 SMNVEV, per germline (reference sequence). V lost 3 bases, J lost 3 bases, and 9 bases lay in between. The CDR3 extends over 13 amino acids.

In DNA, the CDR3 is TGTGCCAGCTCAGCCTCGACAGGGAATGACGGCTACACCTTC. Encoded protein: CASSASTGNDGYTF. The V call is TRBV18, the J call TRBJ1-2, with 7 positions matching TRBD1. The CDR3 consists of 14 residues. Germline V gene lookup returns CDR1 KGHSH and CDR2 LQKENI. V lost 5 bases, J lost 8 bases, and 11 bases stayed unmatched.

This clone has a single count. The sample has other DNA sequences that encode this CDR3 too. The chain couples TRBV28 to TRBJ1-2; D gene ambiguous. The ends were cut back, 4 bases at V and 2 bases at J, with 8 bases in the middle. This CDR3 is 13 amino acids long. In germline, CDR1 is MDHEN, CDR2 SYDVKM. The CDR3 nucleotides read TGTGCCAGCAGTTCGGGCGGAAACTATGGCTACACCTTC. Its protein product is CASSSGGNYGYTF.

The genes are TRBV2 and TRBJ2-5, with unresolved D. Germline lookup yields CDR1 SNHLY and CDR2 FYNNEI. The V end lost 3 bases, the J end lost 5 bases, and 10 bases lay between the germline ends. This CDR3 has 13 residues. The CDR3 coding sequence is TGTGCCAGCAGTGAGAGGCACGTGGAGACCCAGTACTTC. The encoded protein is CASSERHVETQYF.